A single sample is the source of the 9 T cell receptor beta chains below, sequenced in a study of T-cell reconstitution after alpha-beta-depleted transplantation in children (dated by TCRdb to about 2016). The treatment or condition tag for this specimen amounts to: allogeneic hematopoietic cell transplantation with graft depleted of TCRalphabeta T cells and CD19 B cells. The library was prepared using PCR. Instrument on record: Illumina HiSeq 2500. To normalize quantification of the TCRbeta repertoire, the TCR libraries were built with molecular barcoding that relied on unique molecular identifiers. The public reads were quality trimmed at Q25 with fastp and then assembled into clones with MiXCR by TCRdb, keeping productive beta chains. CDR3 protein sequences are deduplicated, and each keeps its most common genes and DNA. The sample includes under 400,000 distinct CDR3 sequences, with over 20% observed a single time. Approximately 10% of the sample belongs to the ten largest clones.

The source material was PBMCs, mostly from graft donor cells, sampled 180 days after TCRalphabeta/CD19-depleted stem cell transplant. These receptors all come from a male patient younger than 18 who had a stem cell transplant for acute lymphoblastic leukemia, so the T cells may come from the graft donor.

This clonotype has only one observation. This chain uses TRBV20-1 with TRBJ2-2; 8 positions agree with TRBD2. The germline V gene has CDR1 DFQATT and CDR2 SNEGSKA (reference sequence). CDR3 length: 13 amino acids. The V and J ends lost 4 bases and 3 bases, in that order; junction bases with no gene match: 1. CDR3 DNA: TGCAGTGCTATAGCGGGGCACACCGGGGAGCTGTTTTTT. It encodes CSAIAGHTGELFF.

In its sample, this clonotype was seen a few times. The chain uses TRBV7-6 and TRBJ2-7, with D possibly TRBD2 on 6 matching bases. Trimming pared 1 base from V and 2 bases from J, leaving 12 bases between. The germline gives CDR1 SGHVS, CDR2 FNYEAQ. The CDR3 totals 15 residues. This CDR3 is CASSLEAGPTYEQYF. CDR3 DNA sequence: TGTGCCAGCAGCTTAGAAGCGGGTCCAACCTACGAGCAGTACTTC.

This clonotype has only a few counts. The J gene is TRBJ2-3, the V gene TRBV12-3 or TRBV12-4; 10 bases match TRBD2. The CDR3 is 16 amino acids. V lost 8 bases and J lost 4; bases outside the gene matches: 12. Here the CDR3 DNA reads TGTGCCAGCGTTGCTAGCGGGAGAGGGGGCCCAGATACGCAGTATTTT. This codes for CASVASGRGGPDTQYF.

The table lists this clonotype with a count of one. CDR3 amino acids: CASKNRDRAYNEQFF. The CDR3 bases are TGTGCCAGCAAAAACCGCGACAGGGCCTACAATGAGCAGTTCTTC. The chain couples TRBV5-6 to TRBJ2-1; 7 bases fit TRBD1. The junction had 8 bases not matched to a gene; V was cut back by 6 bases and J by 2 bases. The CDR3 consists of 15 residues. The germline V gene has CDR1 SGHDT and CDR2 YYEEEE.

This sequence joins TRBV12-5 and TRBJ2-2, with TRBD1 matching 11 bases. V shed 6 bases and J 0 bases; nucleotides not matched to a gene: 3. The CDR3 has 16 residues. Germline CDR1 LGHNT, CDR2 FRNRAP. The CDR3 sequence: CASGQDRGPNTGELFF. The CDR3 nucleotides read TGTGCTAGTGGCCAGGACAGGGGGCCGAACACCGGGGAGCTGTTTTTT.

The J gene is TRBJ2-2, the V gene TRBV9; D unresolved. V was cut by 4 bases and J by 1 base, with 14 bases left in between. The CDR3 loop spans 16 amino acids. CDR1 and CDR2 (germline): SGDLS, YYNGEE. The chain's CDR3 is CASSPLVGQNTGELFF. DNA for the CDR3: TGTGCCAGCAGCCCCCTGGTAGGGCAGAACACCGGGGAGCTGTTTTTT.

The V gene is TRBV27, the J gene TRBJ2-7; D is undetermined. V was pared by 5 bases and J by 3 bases, with 11 bases between. CDR1 and CDR2 from the germline V gene are MNHEY and SMNVEV (reference sequence). The CDR3 has 13 amino acids. CDR3: CASSPDLFYEQYF. CDR3 in DNA: TGTGCCAGCAGTCCCGACTTATTCTACGAGCAGTACTTC.

The V call is TRBV11-2, the J call TRBJ2-5; the D is unclear. The CDR3 covers 14 residues. The V gene lost 6 bases and the J gene lost 0 bases, with 11 bases spanning the gap. Germline CDR1 and CDR2: SGHAT and FQNNGV. In nucleotides, the CDR3 is TGTGCCAGCAGGCCCGGGCCCTACCAAGAGACCCAGTACTTC. Translation: CASRPGPYQETQYF.

In its sample, this clonotype was seen many times. This sequence joins TRBV27 and TRBJ2-7; D remains unclear. Germline V gives CDR1 MNHEY, CDR2 SMNVEV (reference sequence). Trimming cost V 5 bases and J 0 bases, with 17 bases left between them. The CDR3 is 16 amino acids. CDR3: CASSPARLVTSYEQYF. The DNA for the CDR3 is TGTGCCAGCAGTCCCGCCCGACTTGTAACCTCCTACGAGCAGTACTTC.